This T cell receptor beta chain was sequenced during a study of T cells in Graves' hyperthyroidism and ophthalmopathy. Whole-study results and caveats: Ophthalmopathy and stable hyperthyroidism were separated by a 13 V-J model. Blood also held most thyroid clonotypes expanded beyond 0.001. Prediction of ophthalmopathy progression came a median around 6 months pre-onset.

Amplification yielded TCR beta CDR3 regions, with RNA transcripts as the source. The study used the HTBI primer set for a first-round RT-PCR of the TCR CDR3. TCRdb independently ran MiXCR on the multiplex PCR reads; one entry per CDR3 protein. The table lists 480,000 or so distinct CDR3 sequences, about 45% of them singletons. Germline values: CDR1 SGHRS, CDR2 YFSETQ. The CDR3 extends over 16 amino acids. For this clonotype: No antigen is known for it. The junction differs from germline at one of its ends, possibly a read error.

Thyroid ultrasound and orbital computed tomography, with clinical symptoms and serum thyroxine and TRAb, informed diagnoses. The source is an adult woman with Graves' disease, either hyperthyroidism or ophthalmopathy (not recorded which). Sequences were obtained from peripheral blood or thyroid tissue (not recorded which). The chain joins TRBV5-1 to TRBJ1-3; no clear D gene. This CDR3 is CASSFDIVDYGYTIYF. The CDR3 DNA reads as TGTGCCAGCAGCTTTGACATCGTTGATTATGGCTACACCATATATTTT.